Below, 32 T cell receptor beta chains from the same sample are listed, as sequenced in a study of blood T cell repertoires in COVID-19. Clones were read by immunoSEQ multiplex PCR, and TCRdb kept only the in-frame ones, dropping some. The sample lists fewer than 250,000 clones, 83% occurring once. The specimen was PBMCs or T cells enriched from blood (not recorded which). Every receptor here comes from a woman aged 40-49 years who had been exposed to COVID-19.

CDR3 sequence reads: CASSLPNHRGRTEAFF. For the CDR3, the DNA is TGTGCCAGCAGTTTACCCAACCACAGGGGGAGGACTGAAGCTTTCTTT. This chain uses TRBV27 with TRBJ1-1, with 8 bases identical to TRBD1. J was trimmed by 5 bases and V by 2 bases; bases with no gene match: 10. The CDR3 loop spans 16 amino acids. Germline V gene lookup returns CDR1 MNHEY and CDR2 SMNVEV (reference sequence).

J is TRBJ2-3 and V is TRBV9, with 9 bases identical to TRBD2. Trimming at V came to 3 bases and at J to 3 bases, leaving 17 bases not matched to a gene. The CDR3 totals 19 residues. Germline assignment: CDR1 SGDLS and CDR2 YYNGEE. CDR3 region: CASSAQLSGTSISTDTQYF. In DNA form, the CDR3 reads TGTGCCAGCAGCGCCCAACTTTCCGGGACTAGCATTTCAACAGATACGCAGTATTTT.

This chain uses TRBV15 with TRBJ2-5; 15 nucleotides agree with TRBD2. Trimming cost V 1 base and J 9 bases; bases outside gene matches: 6. Germline V CDR1 and CDR2: LNHNV, YYDKDF (reference sequence). This CDR3 is built from 16 residues. The CDR3, as DNA: TGTGCCACCAGCAGAGGAGGACTAGCGGGGGGGCAGTCCCAGTACTTC. Amino acid sequence: CATSRGGLAGGQSQYF.

This chain joins TRBV6-2 or TRBV6-3 and TRBJ2-3, with TRBD1 as a possible D gene (5 bases). The germline CDR1 and CDR2 sequences are MNHEY and SVGEGT. There are 15 residues in the CDR3. Trimming cost V 3 bases and J 4 bases, with 14 bases left between them. The CDR3: CASSYNQGHADTQYF. The DNA for the CDR3 is TGTGCCAGCAGTTATAATCAGGGTCATGCAGATACGCAGTATTTT.

This chain joins TRBV30 and TRBJ1-5; no clear D. This CDR3 has 12 amino acids. Trimming removed 4 bases at V and 5 bases at J, with 9 bases between. Looked up from germline, CDR1 is GTSNPN and CDR2 is SVGIG (reference sequence). CDR3 DNA: TGTGCCTGGACCCAACCAGATCAGCCCCAGCATTTT. It is translated as CAWTQPDQPQHF. Based on the CDR3 plus reference TRBV30 and TRBJ1-5, the full variable domain is SQTIHQWPATLVQPVGSPLSLECTVEGTSNPNLYWYRQAAGRGLQLLFYSVGIGQISSEVPQNLSASRPQDRQFILSSKKLLLSDSGFYLCAWTQPDQPQHFGDGTRLSIL.

The V call is TRBV4-3, the J call TRBJ1-1; D remains unclear. The CDR3 spans 13 residues. CDR1 and CDR2 (germline): LGHNA, YSLEER. V dropped 3 bases and J dropped 5 bases, with 10 bases sitting between them. CDR3 residues: CASSQGPGTEAFF. As DNA, the CDR3 is TGCGCCAGCAGCCAGGGCCCGGGAACTGAAGCTTTCTTT.

The J gene is TRBJ1-1, the V gene TRBV12-3 or TRBV12-4; 7 bases are a match to TRBD1. The CDR3 covers 11 residues. V was clipped by 1 base and J by 11 bases; unmatched bases: 1. The CDR3 is CASSLEGAAFF. As DNA, the CDR3 is TGTGCCAGCAGTTTAGAGGGGGCCGCTTTCTTT.

This clone was detected only once. This chain joins TRBV2 and TRBJ1-6; D is undetermined. V was cut by 6 bases and J by 9 bases, with 12 bases left in between. Germline V CDR1 and CDR2: SNHLY, FYNNEI. The CDR3 is made up of 13 amino acids. CDR3 sequence: CASRDSTVSPLHF. The CDR3 DNA reads TGTGCCAGCAGAGACTCAACCGTTTCACCCCTCCACTTT. Filled out from reference TRBV2 and TRBJ1-6, the complete variable domain reads EPEVTQTPSHQVTQMGQEVILRCVPISNHLYFYWYRQILGQKVEFLVSFYNNEISEKSEIFDDQFSVERPDGSNFTLKIRSTKLEDSAMYFCASRDSTVSPLHFGNGTRLTVT.

The chain links TRBV13 to TRBJ2-5, with TRBD2 matching over 10 bases. There are 18 residues in the CDR3. Looked up from germline, CDR1 is PRHDT and CDR2 is FYEKMQ (reference sequence). V was pared by 1 base and J by 1 base, with 9 bases of the junction left unmatched. CDR3 loop: CASSLVVSLAGAQETQYF. The CDR3 nucleotides read TGTGCCAGCAGCTTAGTAGTCTCGCTAGCGGGGGCCCAAGAGACCCAGTACTTC.

The V gene is TRBV11-2, the J gene TRBJ1-2, with D possibly being TRBD1 (6 bases). This CDR3 is built from 14 residues. V was shortened by 5 bases and J by 2 bases, with 12 bases between the two germline ends. Germline values: CDR1 SGHAT, CDR2 FQNNGV. In DNA, the CDR3 is TGTGCCAGCAGCCCAGGGGCAGGGAACTATGGCTACACCTTC. Protein: CASSPGAGNYGYTF.

The V gene is TRBV5-1, the J gene TRBJ2-5, with D possibly TRBD1 on 5 matching bases. CDR3 length: 14 residues. Trimming took 5 bases from V and 2 from J, leaving 13 bases between them. Germline loops: CDR1 SGHRS, CDR2 YFSETQ. CDR3 bases: TGCGCCAGCAGTGAGACAGTCGTACAAGAGACCCAGTACTTC. It codes for CASSETVVQETQYF.

The rearrangement joins TRBV12-3 or TRBV12-4 to TRBJ2-1; D gene ambiguous. The CDR3 runs to 13 residues. The V and J ends lost 5 bases and 4 bases respectively, with 9 bases between them. In DNA, the CDR3 is TGTGCCAGCAGTACCACGACTTACAATGAGCAGTTCTTC. This encodes CASSTTTYNEQFF.

This clone was detected only once. V gene TRBV7-9 combines with J gene TRBJ1-3, with D possibly matching TRBD1 (6 bases). Looked up from germline, CDR1 is SEHNR and CDR2 is FQNEAQ (reference sequence). V lost 1 base to trimming and J lost 1 base, with 11 bases between them. The CDR3 is 16 amino acids. This CDR3 is CASSLEVQGSGNTIYF. DNA for the CDR3: TGTGCCAGCAGCTTAGAAGTACAGGGTTCTGGAAACACCATATATTTT.

The V and J genes are TRBV6-2 or TRBV6-3 and TRBJ1-2; D is possibly TRBD1 (5 bases). Germline-derived CDR1 and CDR2 are MNHEY and SVGEGT. The CDR3 sequence is 13 residues long. Trimming stripped 6 bases from V and 6 bases from J, with 14 bases between. CDR3 DNA: TGTGCCAGCAGCCAAAACCGCAGGGATGGCTACACCTTC. Residues: CASSQNRRDGYTF.

CDR3 in amino acids: CASSLLRSTDTQYF. The CDR3, as DNA: TGTGCCAGCAGCTTACTCCGGTCCACAGATACGCAGTATTTT. This sequence joins TRBV7-9 and TRBJ2-3; D is unclear. Germline values: CDR1 SEHNR, CDR2 FQNEAQ (reference sequence). V was shortened by 2 bases and J by 2 bases, with 8 bases between the two germline ends. This CDR3 is built from 14 residues.

The chain carries TRBV5-1 and TRBJ2-2; 11 nucleotides align to TRBD1. The junction had 12 bases not matched to a gene; V was cut back by 3 bases and J by 5 bases. CDR3 length equals 18 residues. Germline CDR1 reads SGHRS; CDR2 reads YFSETQ. Here the CDR3 reads CASSSLGLDRGRTGELFF. The CDR3 DNA sequence: TGCGCCAGCAGCTCCTTAGGTCTGGACAGGGGGCGTACCGGGGAGCTGTTTTTT.

The sample holds a few counts of this clone. The chain is built from TRBV18 and TRBJ2-5; tentatively, D is TRBD1 (6 bases). V was pared by 6 bases and J by 2 bases, with 19 bases between. Germline V gene lookup returns CDR1 KGHSH and CDR2 LQKENI. CDR3 length equals 16 residues. CDR3 sequence reads: CASSNLPQGLQETQYF. DNA of the CDR3: TGTGCCAGCTCGAACCTTCCTCAGGGGCTGCAAGAGACCCAGTACTTC.

This chain joins TRBV4-1 and TRBJ1-2; D ambiguous. Germline V CDR1 and CDR2: MGHRA, YSYEKL. With 0 bases removed from V and 8 bases from J, the gap between germline ends came to 16 bases. This CDR3 spans 15 amino acids. The CDR3 sequence: CASSQDQWGAGGYTF. The DNA of the CDR3 is TGCGCCAGCAGCCAAGATCAATGGGGAGCGGGGGGCTACACCTTC.

The chain is built from TRBV19 and TRBJ1-4; unclear D gene. CDR3 size: 11 residues. In germline, CDR1 is LNHDA, CDR2 SQIVND (reference sequence). V was trimmed by 8 bases and J by 4 bases, leaving 5 bases between them. The CDR3 coding sequence is TGTGCCAGTTTCCGTAATGAAAAACTGTTTTTT. Protein sequence: CASFRNEKLFF.

The chain uses TRBV27 and TRBJ1-2; a possible D gene is TRBD1 (6 bases). CDR1 is MNHEY and CDR2 is SMNVEV in the germline V gene (reference sequence). This CDR3 region has 15 residues. Trimming cost V 5 bases and J 2 bases, with 15 bases left between them. The CDR3 loop is CASSRQVQGNYGYTF. The DNA for the CDR3 is TGTGCCAGCAGTCGACAGGTCCAGGGGAACTATGGCTACACCTTC.

The chain combines TRBV7-9 with TRBJ1-1, with D hard to call. The germline V and J ends were trimmed by 0 bases and 11 bases, with 7 bases remaining between them. The CDR3 consists of 11 residues. Per germline, CDR1 SEHNR and CDR2 FQNEAQ (reference sequence). In DNA, the CDR3 is TGTGCCAGCAGCTTAGCCAGGTACGCTTTCTTT. Encoded protein: CASSLARYAFF. Using reference TRBV7-9 and TRBJ1-1 for the parts outside the CDR3, the full variable domain is DTGVSQNPRHKITKRGQNVTFRCDPISEHNRLYWYRQTLGQGPEFLTYFQNEAQLEKSRLLSDRFSAERPKGSFSTLEIQRTEQGDSAMYLCASSLARYAFFGQGTRLTVV.

This chain joins TRBV9 and TRBJ2-2, with TRBD1 matching over 7 bases. This CDR3 is 16 amino acids long. From germline, CDR1 is SGDLS and CDR2 YYNGEE. J gave up 3 bases and V 2 bases, and 7 bases lay outside the gene matches. In nucleotides, the CDR3 is TGTGCCAGCAGCGTTAGAGGGGGCGCCGACACCGGGGAGCTGTTTTTT. It is translated as CASSVRGGADTGELFF.

This clone was observed a handful of times. The chain links TRBV4-1 to TRBJ2-3; 12 bases are shared with TRBD2. There are 20 residues in the CDR3. The junction had 18 bases not matched to a gene; V was cut back by 6 bases and J by 2 bases. The germline gives CDR1 MGHRA, CDR2 YSYEKL. The DNA for the CDR3 is TGCGCCAGCAGTCAAAGGATCCTAGCGGGGGGGCGGATAAACACAGATACGCAGTATTTT. This encodes CASSQRILAGGRINTDTQYF.

The genes are TRBV9 and TRBJ1-2; 7 nucleotides line up with TRBD1. The CDR3 is 12 residues long. Germline V CDR1 and CDR2: SGDLS, YYNGEE. V was pared by 3 bases and J by 10 bases, with 6 bases of the junction left unmatched. The CDR3 sequence: CASSGVGTAYTF. CDR3 bases: TGTGCCAGCAGCGGGGTTGGGACAGCCTACACCTTC.

For the CDR3, the DNA is TGTGCCAGCAGCTTACGGGGGGAGTCTGGAAACACCATATATTTT. Protein sequence: CASSLRGESGNTIYF. This chain connects TRBV7-9 to TRBJ1-3; D is perhaps TRBD1 (5 bases). This CDR3 comprises 15 residues. Trimming cost V 2 bases and J 1 base, with 9 bases left between them. Germline CDR1 is SEHNR and CDR2 is FQNEAQ (reference sequence).

The chain joins TRBV5-1 to TRBJ2-3; no clear D. The CDR3 has 14 amino acids. Trimming cost V 0 bases and J 9 bases, with 14 bases left between them. The germline V gene has CDR1 SGHRS and CDR2 YFSETQ. Here the CDR3 reads CASSLAQLEETQYF. Written as DNA, the CDR3 is TGCGCCAGCAGCTTGGCCCAGCTAGAGGAAACGCAGTATTTT.

CDR3 protein: CASSSRTVNTEAFF. For the CDR3, the DNA is TGTGCCAGCAGTTCCCGGACAGTGAACACTGAAGCTTTCTTT. The chain couples TRBV28 to TRBJ1-1, with D perhaps matching TRBD1 (6 bases). CDR1 and CDR2 (germline): MDHEN, SYDVKM. Trimming stripped 4 bases from V and 0 bases from J, with 9 bases between. The CDR3 contains 14 residues.

This sequence joins TRBV5-1 and TRBJ1-1, with 8 bases matching TRBD1. This CDR3 has 16 amino acids. Trimming cost V 1 base and J 3 bases; bases outside gene matches: 8. In germline, CDR1 is SGHRS, CDR2 YFSETQ. The CDR3 loop is CASSLRAGGLDTEAFF. CDR3 DNA sequence: TGCGCCAGCAGCTTGAGGGCAGGGGGCCTGGACACTGAAGCTTTCTTT.

CDR3: CASKRDRGVEEQYF. In nucleotides, the CDR3 is TGTGCCAGCAAACGGGACAGGGGGGTTGAAGAGCAGTACTTC. The chain carries TRBV11-3 and TRBJ2-7; 11 bases map to TRBD1. This CDR3 comprises 14 residues. The germline V gene encodes CDR1 SGHNT and CDR2 YENEEA. With 7 bases clipped from V and 7 bases from J, the junction kept 9 bases outside the gene matches.

The chain has TRBV6-2 or TRBV6-3 and TRBJ1-1, with 8 bases that match TRBD1. Germline-derived CDR1 and CDR2 are MNHEY and SVGEGT. CDR3 length: 15 amino acids. The V gene end was trimmed by 6 bases and the J gene end by 5 bases; junction bases not matched to a gene: 11. CDR3 DNA sequence: TGTGCCAGCAGCCAGATACAGGGGGAGTCTACTGAAGCTTTCTTT. Protein sequence: CASSQIQGESTEAFF.

Turning to this clone: This CDR3 is also generated by other DNA sequences in the sample. V gene TRBV18 combines with J gene TRBJ1-1, with TRBD1 as a possible D gene (5 bases). Trimming took off 2 bases at V and 3 bases at J, with 7 bases between the two ends. CDR1 is KGHSH and CDR2 is LQKENI in the germline V gene. This CDR3 comprises 13 residues. The CDR3 DNA reads TGTGCCAGCTCACCAGGGGCAGACACTGAAGCTTTCTTT. Protein sequence: CASSPGADTEAFF.

The chain joins TRBV5-5 to TRBJ1-2; a possible D gene is TRBD1 (6 bases). With 0 bases removed from V and 6 bases from J, the gap between germline ends came to 9 bases. This CDR3 region has 13 residues. Germline V CDR1 and CDR2: SGHKS, YYEKEE (reference sequence). For the CDR3, the DNA is TGTGCCAGCAGCTTGGGACAGGAAAATGGCTACACCTTC. Its protein is CASSLGQENGYTF.